Listed below are T cell receptor beta chains from one sample, sequenced in a study of T cells after posttransplantation cyclophosphamide. The data were produced by immunoSEQ multiplex PCR, yet TCRdb's version contains in-frame clones alone and is incomplete. The sample lists thousands of clones, roughly 77% occurring once. The sequencing here drew on PBMCs, taken after allogeneic stem cell transplant with calcineurin inhibitor and methotrexate. The receptors originated from a female patient in her fifties who received an allogeneic stem cell transplant from an unrelated donor, was CMV-positive, and had acute and chronic GVHD. A subset of T cells may come from the graft donor. Both conserved end residues are part of each CDR3.

j_call v_call cdr3_aa
TRBJ2-1 TRBV5-1 CASSRAGGTYNEQFF
TRBJ1-1 TRBV15 CATSSTGTGDEAFF
TRBJ2-3 TRBV5-6 CASSLAGDRASTDTQYF
TRBJ1-5 TRBV2 CASFPLRSNQPQHF
TRBJ2-3 TRBV5-4 CASSLPGTESDTQYF
TRBJ1-5 TRBV7-6 CASSLTVSNQPQHF
TRBJ2-7 TRBV4-2 CASSQEPSSSGGYEQYF
TRBJ2-1 TRBV7-6 CASSLDVTRASSYNEQFF
TRBJ1-5 TRBV28 CASSLIQGSNQPQHF
TRBJ2-1 TRBV4-1 CASSQPPGTSGRNEQFF
TRBJ1-1 TRBV7-6 CASSYSTEAFF
TRBJ2-7 TRBV19 CASSTYRRDEQYF
TRBJ1-2 TRBV2 CASRVDRGLYGYTF
TRBJ1-2 TRBV9 CASSVDDYYGYTF
TRBJ2-7 TRBV6-5 CASSFRQGSHEQYF
TRBJ2-7 TRBV11-3 CASSPKRGSYEQYF
TRBJ2-2 TRBV6-5 CASRVTRELFF
TRBJ1-1 TRBV7-9 CASSYRVNTEAFF
TRBJ2-7 TRBV28 CASSPQRFEQYF
TRBJ1-5 TRBV19 CASIRSPQYSNQPQHF
TRBJ1-1 TRBV6-5 CASSYSGDREAFF
TRBJ2-7 TRBV5-1 CASSLADRPYEQYF
TRBJ1-5 TRBV14 CASSQEFRDRHFNQPQHF